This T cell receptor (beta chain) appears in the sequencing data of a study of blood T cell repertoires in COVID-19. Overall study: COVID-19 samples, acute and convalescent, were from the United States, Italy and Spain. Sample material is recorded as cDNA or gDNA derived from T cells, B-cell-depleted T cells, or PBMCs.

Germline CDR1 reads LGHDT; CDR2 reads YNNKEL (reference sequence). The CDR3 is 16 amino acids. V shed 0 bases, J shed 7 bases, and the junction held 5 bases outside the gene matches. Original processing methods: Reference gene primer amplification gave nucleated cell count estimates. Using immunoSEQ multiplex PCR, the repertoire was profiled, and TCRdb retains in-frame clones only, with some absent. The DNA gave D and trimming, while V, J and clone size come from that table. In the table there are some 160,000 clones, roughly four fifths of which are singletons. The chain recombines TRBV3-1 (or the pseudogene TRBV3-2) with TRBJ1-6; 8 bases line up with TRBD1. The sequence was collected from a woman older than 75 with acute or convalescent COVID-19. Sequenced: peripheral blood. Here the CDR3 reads CASSQEGQGINSPLHF. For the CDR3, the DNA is TGTGCCAGCAGCCAAGAAGGACAGGGAATCAATTCACCCCTCCACTTT.